The text below deals with one T cell receptor beta chain. The antigen is unknown. The source of the sample is a study of CD4 T cells in relation to SARS-CoV-2 and coronaviruses. The unexposed donors gave CD4+ T cells in about 2011-2019, prior to COVID-19. Isolation of CD4+ T cells took place after about eleven days in culture. Unexposed-donor CD4+ T cells were probed with SARS-CoV-2 S/N and four cold-coronavirus spikes, cells permitting. TCRdb's table, derived via immunoSEQ multiplex PCR, lists solely in-frame clones and lacks some. Among 10,000 to 15,000 clones listed, approximately 80% were seen once. V shed 7 bases and J shed 0 bases, with 16 bases lying between them. CDR3 length: 16 residues. Germline assignment: CDR1 SEHNR and CDR2 FQNEAQ (reference sequence).

The sequence was obtained from a human donor in good health. The genes are TRBV7-9 and TRBJ2-1, with D unresolved. What was sequenced was CD4+ T cells from PBMCs, cultured in vitro. DNA of the CDR3: TGTGCCAGCACTACTTATCAGCGTAGCTCCTACAATGAGCAGTTCTTC. Protein product: CASTTYQRSSYNEQFF.